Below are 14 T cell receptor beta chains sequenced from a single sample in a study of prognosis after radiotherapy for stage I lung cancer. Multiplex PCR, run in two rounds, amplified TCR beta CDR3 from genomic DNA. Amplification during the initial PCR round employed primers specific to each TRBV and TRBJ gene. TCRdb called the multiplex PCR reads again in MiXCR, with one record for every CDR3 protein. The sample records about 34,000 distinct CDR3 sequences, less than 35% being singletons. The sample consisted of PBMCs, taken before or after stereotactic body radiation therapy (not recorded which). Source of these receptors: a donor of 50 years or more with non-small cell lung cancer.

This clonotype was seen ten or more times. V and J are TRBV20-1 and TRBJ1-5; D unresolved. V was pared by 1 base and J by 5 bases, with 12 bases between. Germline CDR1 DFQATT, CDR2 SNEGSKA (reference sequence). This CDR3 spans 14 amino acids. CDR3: CSARVWEDDQPQHF. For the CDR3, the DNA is TGCAGTGCTAGAGTGTGGGAGGATGATCAGCCCCAGCATTTT.

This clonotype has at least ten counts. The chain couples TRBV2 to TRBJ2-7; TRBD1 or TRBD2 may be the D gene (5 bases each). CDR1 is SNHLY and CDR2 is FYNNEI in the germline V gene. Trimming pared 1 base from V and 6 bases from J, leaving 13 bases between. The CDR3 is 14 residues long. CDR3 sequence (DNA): TGTGCCAGCAGTGAAGTCGGGGACGGAGGCGAGCAGTACTTC. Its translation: CASSEVGDGGEQYF.

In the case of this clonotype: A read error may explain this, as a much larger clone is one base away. The CDR3 sequence is CASSSSGVNTDTQYF. CDR3 sequence (DNA): TGTGCCAGCAGTTCTAGCGGGGTTAATACAGATACGCAGTATTTT. The chain employs TRBV6-5 and TRBJ2-3, with TRBD2 matching over 9 bases. V shed 4 bases and J 3 bases; nucleotides not matched to a gene: 5. Per the germline V gene, CDR1 is MNHEY and CDR2 is SVGAGI. The CDR3 spans 15 residues.

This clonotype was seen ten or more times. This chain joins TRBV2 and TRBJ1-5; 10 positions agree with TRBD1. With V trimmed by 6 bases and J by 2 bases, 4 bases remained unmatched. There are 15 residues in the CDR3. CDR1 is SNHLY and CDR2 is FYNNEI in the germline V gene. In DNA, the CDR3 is TGTGCCAGCAGGGGGACAGGGGTTGGCAATCAGCCCCAGCATTTT. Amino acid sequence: CASRGTGVGNQPQHF.

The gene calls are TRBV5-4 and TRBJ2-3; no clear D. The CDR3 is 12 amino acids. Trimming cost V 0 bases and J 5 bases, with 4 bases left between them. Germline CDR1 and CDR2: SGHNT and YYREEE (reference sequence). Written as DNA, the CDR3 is TGTGCCAGCAGCTTGGAACGAGATACGCAGTATTTT. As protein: CASSLERDTQYF.

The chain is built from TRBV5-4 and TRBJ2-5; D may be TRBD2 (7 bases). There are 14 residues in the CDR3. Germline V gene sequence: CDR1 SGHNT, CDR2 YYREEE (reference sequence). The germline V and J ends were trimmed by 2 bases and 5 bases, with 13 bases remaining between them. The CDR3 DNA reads TGTGCCAGCAGCTTAGAGGGGGGGCGGGAGACCCAGTACTTC. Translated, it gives CASSLEGGRETQYF.

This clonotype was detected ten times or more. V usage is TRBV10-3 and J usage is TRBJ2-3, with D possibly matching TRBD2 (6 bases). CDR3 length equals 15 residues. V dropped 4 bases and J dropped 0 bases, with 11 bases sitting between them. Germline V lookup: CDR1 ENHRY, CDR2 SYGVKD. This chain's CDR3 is CAISAGGGSTDTQYF. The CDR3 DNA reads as TGTGCCATCAGTGCCGGGGGTGGAAGCACAGATACGCAGTATTTT.

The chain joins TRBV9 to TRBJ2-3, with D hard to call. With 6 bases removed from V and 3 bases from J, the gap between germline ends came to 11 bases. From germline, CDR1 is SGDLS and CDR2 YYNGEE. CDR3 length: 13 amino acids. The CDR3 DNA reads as TGTGCCAGCAATCAATGGTTGACAGATACGCAGTATTTT. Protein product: CASNQWLTDTQYF.

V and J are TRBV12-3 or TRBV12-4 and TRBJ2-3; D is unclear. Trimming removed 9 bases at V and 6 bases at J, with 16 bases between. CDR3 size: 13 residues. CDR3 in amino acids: CASKTEWSDTQYF. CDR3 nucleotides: TGTGCCAGTAAGACGGAGTGGTCCGATACGCAGTATTTT.

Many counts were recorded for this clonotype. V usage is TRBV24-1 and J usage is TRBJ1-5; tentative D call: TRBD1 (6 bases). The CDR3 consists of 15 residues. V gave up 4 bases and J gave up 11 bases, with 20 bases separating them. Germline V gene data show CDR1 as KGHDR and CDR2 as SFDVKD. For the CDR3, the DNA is TGTGCCACCAGTGAGGCGGACACCATCAGGGGAGCCCAGCATTTT. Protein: CATSEADTIRGAQHF.

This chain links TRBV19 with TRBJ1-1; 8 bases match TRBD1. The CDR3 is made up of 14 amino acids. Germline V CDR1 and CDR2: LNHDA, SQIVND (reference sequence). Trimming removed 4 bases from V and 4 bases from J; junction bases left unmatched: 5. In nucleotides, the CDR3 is TGTGCCAGTAGTAGACAGGGGTCGGGCACTGAAGCTTTCTTT. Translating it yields CASSRQGSGTEAFF.

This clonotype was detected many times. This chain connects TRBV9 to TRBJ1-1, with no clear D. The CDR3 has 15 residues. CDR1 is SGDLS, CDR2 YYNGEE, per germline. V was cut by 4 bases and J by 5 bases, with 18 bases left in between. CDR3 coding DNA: TGTGCCAGCAGCTTTTTGACGCCTGGTGGGACTGAAGCTTTCTTT. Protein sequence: CASSFLTPGGTEAFF.

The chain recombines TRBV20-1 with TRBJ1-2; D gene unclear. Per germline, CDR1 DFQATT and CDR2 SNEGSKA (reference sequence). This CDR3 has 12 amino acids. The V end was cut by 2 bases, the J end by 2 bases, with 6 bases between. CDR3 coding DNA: TGCAGTGCTAGACATGACAACTATGGCTACACCTTC. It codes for CSARHDNYGYTF.

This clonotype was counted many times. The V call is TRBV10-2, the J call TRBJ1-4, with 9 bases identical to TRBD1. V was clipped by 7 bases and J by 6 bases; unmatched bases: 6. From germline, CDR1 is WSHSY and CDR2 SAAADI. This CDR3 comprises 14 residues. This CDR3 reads CASTTQGAYEKLFF. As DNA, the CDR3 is TGCGCCAGCACTACACAGGGGGCGTATGAAAAACTGTTTTTT.